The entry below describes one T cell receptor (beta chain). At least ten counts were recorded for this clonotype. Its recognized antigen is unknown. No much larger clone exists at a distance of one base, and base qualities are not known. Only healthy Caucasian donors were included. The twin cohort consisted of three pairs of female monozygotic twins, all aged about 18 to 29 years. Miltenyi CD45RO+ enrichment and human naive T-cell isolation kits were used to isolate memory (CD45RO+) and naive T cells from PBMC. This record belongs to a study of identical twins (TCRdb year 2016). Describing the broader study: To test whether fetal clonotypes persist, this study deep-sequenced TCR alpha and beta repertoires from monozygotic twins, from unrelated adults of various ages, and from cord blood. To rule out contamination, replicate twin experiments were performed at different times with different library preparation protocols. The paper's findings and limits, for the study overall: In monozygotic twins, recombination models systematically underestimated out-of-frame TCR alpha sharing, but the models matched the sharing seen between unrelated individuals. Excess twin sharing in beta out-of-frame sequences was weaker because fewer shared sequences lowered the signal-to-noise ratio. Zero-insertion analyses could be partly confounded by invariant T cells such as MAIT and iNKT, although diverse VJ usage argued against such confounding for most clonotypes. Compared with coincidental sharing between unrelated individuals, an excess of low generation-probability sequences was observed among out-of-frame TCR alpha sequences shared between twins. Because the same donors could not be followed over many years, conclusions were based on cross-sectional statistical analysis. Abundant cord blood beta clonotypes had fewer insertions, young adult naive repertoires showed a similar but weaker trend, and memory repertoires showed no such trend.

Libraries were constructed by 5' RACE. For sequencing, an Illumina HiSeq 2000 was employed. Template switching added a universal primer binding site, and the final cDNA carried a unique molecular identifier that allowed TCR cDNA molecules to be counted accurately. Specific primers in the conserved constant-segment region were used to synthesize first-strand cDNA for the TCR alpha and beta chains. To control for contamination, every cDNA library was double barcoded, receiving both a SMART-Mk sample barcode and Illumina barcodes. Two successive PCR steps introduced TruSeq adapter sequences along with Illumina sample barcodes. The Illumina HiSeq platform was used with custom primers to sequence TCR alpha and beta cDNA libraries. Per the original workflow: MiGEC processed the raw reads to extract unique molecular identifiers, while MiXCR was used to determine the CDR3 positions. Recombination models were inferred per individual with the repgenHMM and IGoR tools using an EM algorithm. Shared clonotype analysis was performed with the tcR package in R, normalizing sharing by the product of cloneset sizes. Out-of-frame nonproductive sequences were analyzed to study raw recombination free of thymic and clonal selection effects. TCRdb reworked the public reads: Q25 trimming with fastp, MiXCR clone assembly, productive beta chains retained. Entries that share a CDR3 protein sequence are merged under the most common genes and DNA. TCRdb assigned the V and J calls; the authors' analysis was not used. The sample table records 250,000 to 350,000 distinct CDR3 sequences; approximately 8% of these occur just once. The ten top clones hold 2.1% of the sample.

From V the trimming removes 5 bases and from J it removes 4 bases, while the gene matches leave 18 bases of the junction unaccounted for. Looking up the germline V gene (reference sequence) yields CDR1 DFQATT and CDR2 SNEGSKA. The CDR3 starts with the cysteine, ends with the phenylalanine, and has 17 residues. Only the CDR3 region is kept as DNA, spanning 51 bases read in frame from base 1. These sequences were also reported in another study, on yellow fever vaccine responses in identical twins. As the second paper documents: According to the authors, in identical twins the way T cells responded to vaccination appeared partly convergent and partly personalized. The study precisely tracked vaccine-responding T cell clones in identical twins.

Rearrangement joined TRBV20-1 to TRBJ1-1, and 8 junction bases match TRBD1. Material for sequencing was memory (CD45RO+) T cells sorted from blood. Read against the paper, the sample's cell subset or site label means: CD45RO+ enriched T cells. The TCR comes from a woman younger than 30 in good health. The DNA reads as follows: TGCAGTGCTGGAGGGCTTCCCGGACAGGGTGGGAGCACTGAAGCTTTCTTT. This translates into CSAGGLPGQGGSTEAFF.